The clone carrying this TCR beta chain was detected only a few times. The antigen is unknown. This sample was included in a study of response to subunit inactivated influenza vaccine. Study-level results: A suggestion made by the authors is that each seasonal influenza vaccination recruits few new T cells.

TCRdb fed the RT-PCR reads into MiXCR, producing one record per CDR3 protein. The data contain 250,000 to 350,000 distinct CDR3 sequences, over 20% of them singletons. The CDR3 length is 14 residues. J gave up 6 bases and V 2 bases, and 2 bases lay outside the gene matches. The sequence was obtained from a man between 50 and 69 years old who received an inactivated influenza vaccine. This specimen was PBMCs from blood, taken about 20 months after vaccination. The rearrangement links TRBV12-3 or TRBV12-4 to TRBJ2-5; 11 bases are a match to TRBD2. In nucleotides, the CDR3 is TGTGCCAGCAGTTTATCTAGCGGGGGGCAGACCCAGTACTTC. Translating it yields CASSLSSGGQTQYF.